A selection of T cell receptor beta chains follows, all from one sample in a study of blood T cell repertoires in COVID-19. The protocol was immunoSEQ multiplex PCR, while the TCRdb copy is restricted to in-frame clones and leaves out a portion. The sample lists more than 300,000 clones; about 90% were seen once. Sequencing was performed on peripheral blood. All receptors derive from a woman under 30 who had recovered from COVID-19. Each CDR3 is given with its conserved first and last residue. The order of the fields is CDR3 protein, CDR3 DNA, J gene, D gene, V gene, clone size. The D gene is left open where the match is weak. Expanded clones get a size class; other rows say once, few or many, or leave the size out.

CASSLSRGIDNSPLHF | TGTGCCAGCAGTTTATCCAGGGGCATAGATAATTCACCCCTCCACTTT | TRBJ1-6 | . | TRBV28 | .
CSARGSNEQFF | TGCAGTGCTAGGGGGAGCAATGAGCAGTTCTTC | TRBJ2-1 | . | TRBV20-1 | .
CASSRKTGQGAYGYTF | TGTGCCAGCAGCCGAAAGACGGGTCAGGGGGCCTATGGCTACACCTTC | TRBJ1-2 | TRBD1 | TRBV14 | .
CASSSTGNTEAFF | TGCGCCAGCAGCTCGACAGGGAACACTGAAGCTTTCTTT | TRBJ1-1 | . | TRBV5-1 | .
CASSQSSYGYTF | TGTGCCAGCAGCCAATCCAGCTATGGCTACACCTTC | TRBJ1-2 | . | TRBV3-1/TRBV3-2 | once
CASSMGRENYGYTF | TGTGCCAGTAGTATGGGCCGTGAGAACTATGGCTACACCTTC | TRBJ1-2 | . | TRBV19 | .
CASSSRRARRGLADEQFF | TGTGCCAGCAGCTCCAGGCGGGCCAGAAGAGGACTAGCGGATGAGCAGTTCTTC | TRBJ2-1 | TRBD2 | TRBV9 | .
CAVKAGGPTDTQYF | TGTGCCGTCAAAGCGGGAGGGCCGACAGATACGCAGTATTTT | TRBJ2-3 | TRBD2 | TRBV10-3 | once
CATSETGSPEGYTF | TGTGCCACCAGTGAAACAGGGTCCCCGGAAGGCTACACCTTC | TRBJ1-2 | . | TRBV24-1 | .
CASSSGTANTEAFF | TGTGCCAGCAGCTCCGGGACAGCGAACACTGAAGCTTTCTTT | TRBJ1-1 | TRBD1 | TRBV27 | .
CASSVSGRGRDEQFF | TGTGCCAGCAGCGTGAGCGGGAGGGGACGGGATGAGCAGTTCTTC | TRBJ2-1 | TRBD2 | TRBV7-2 | .
CASSYSAASGSTDTQYF | TGTGCCAGCAGTTACTCGGCGGCTAGCGGGAGCACAGATACGCAGTATTTT | TRBJ2-3 | TRBD2 | TRBV6-2/TRBV6-3 | .
CASSSLRDRLRNTIYF | TGTGCCAGCTCATCTCTTCGGGACAGACTGAGGAACACCATATATTTT | TRBJ1-3 | TRBD1 | TRBV18 | .
CAISESMAGRYNEQFF | TGTGCCATCAGTGAGTCGATGGCAGGAAGATACAATGAGCAGTTCTTC | TRBJ2-1 | . | TRBV10-3 | .
CASSPTTSTGAGYTF | TGTGCCAGCAGCCCGACAACCTCAACAGGGGCTGGCTACACCTTC | TRBJ1-2 | TRBD1 | TRBV11-3 | .
CASSVLEQGVYGYTF | TGTGCCAGCAGCGTCCTAGAACAGGGGGTCTATGGCTACACCTTC | TRBJ1-2 | TRBD1 | TRBV9 | .
CATSDTGNTEAFF | TGTGCCACCAGTGATACAGGGAACACTGAAGCTTTCTTT | TRBJ1-1 | . | TRBV24-1 | .
CASSTVQGASTEAFF | TGTGCCAGTAGTACCGTACAGGGGGCTAGCACTGAAGCTTTCTTT | TRBJ1-1 | TRBD1 | TRBV19 | .
CATSRDLRRTSSGDTQYF | TGTGCCACCAGCAGAGATCTCAGGAGGACTAGCTCTGGAGATACGCAGTATTTT | TRBJ2-3 | TRBD2 | TRBV15 | .
CASSHRLMNTEAFF | TGTGCCAGTAGCCACAGGCTAATGAACACTGAAGCTTTCTTT | TRBJ1-1 | . | TRBV19 | .
CASSYAARTDTQYF | TGTGCCAGCAGTTACGCGGCCCGCACAGATACGCAGTATTTT | TRBJ2-3 | . | TRBV6-6 | .
CASSSDRDEKLFF | TGTGCCAGCAGCTCAGACAGGGATGAAAAACTGTTTTTT | TRBJ1-4 | TRBD1 | TRBV7-9 | .
CASSHPIGEEPDTQYF | TGCGCCAGCAGCCATCCTATCGGGGAGGAACCAGATACGCAGTATTTT | TRBJ2-3 | . | TRBV5-1 | .
CASSRSQSLYGYTF | TGTGCCAGCAGTCGCTCACAGAGCCTCTATGGCTACACCTTC | TRBJ1-2 | . | TRBV2 | few
CASSDKSYTNPPGANVLTF | TGTGCCAGCAGCGACAAATCTTACACCAACCCCCCTGGGGCCAACGTCCTGACTTTC | TRBJ2-6 | . | TRBV9 | .
CASSALGWREQETQYF | TGTGCCAGCAGCGCCCTGGGGTGGCGGGAGCAAGAGACCCAGTACTTC | TRBJ2-5 | TRBD2 | TRBV5-6 | .
CASRGQPAGGNEQFF | TGTGCCAGCAGAGGTCAGCCAGCAGGGGGTAATGAGCAGTTCTTC | TRBJ2-1 | TRBD1 | TRBV6-5 | .
CASTPGQGHNQPQHF | TGTGCCAGTACTCCGGGACAGGGTCACAATCAGCCCCAGCATTTT | TRBJ1-5 | TRBD1 | TRBV19 | .
CAWKSISGIGEQFF | TGTGCCTGGAAAAGTATTAGCGGGATAGGTGAGCAGTTCTTC | TRBJ2-1 | TRBD2 | TRBV30 | few
CASRSQGARNTEAFF | TGTGCCAGTAGGTCACAGGGGGCCCGGAACACTGAAGCTTTCTTT | TRBJ1-1 | TRBD1 | TRBV19 | .
CASSQVQAGGSDTQYF | TGCGCCAGCAGCCAAGTTCAGGCGGGAGGTTCAGATACGCAGTATTTT | TRBJ2-3 | TRBD2 | TRBV4-1 | .
CASSDKSQGASGQFF | TGCGCCAGCAGTGACAAGAGCCAGGGGGCATCTGGGCAGTTCTTC | TRBJ2-1 | TRBD1 | TRBV10-1 | .